This passage covers 20 T cell receptor beta chains from one sample sequenced in a study of CD8+ T cells in alopecia areata. Investigators isolated RNA and reverse transcribed it into cDNA to act as the sequencing template. Sequencing used immunoSEQ multiplex PCR; TCRdb keeps in-frame clones, though not all of them. The sample includes 200,000 to 250,000 clones, about 64% seen only once; the top ten take around 4%. The treatment here: oral pan-JAK inhibitor, 5-10 mg twice daily. This specimen was CD4+ T cells sorted from blood, taken at week 4, from a patient treated with tofacitinib. These receptors were collected from a human donor with alopecia areata.

The chain employs TRBV30 and TRBJ1-2; D is unresolved. V dropped 0 bases and J dropped 8 bases, with 13 bases sitting between them. The CDR3 consists of 13 residues. Germline V lookup: CDR1 GTSNPN, CDR2 SVGIG (reference sequence). Here the CDR3 DNA reads TGTGCCTGGAGTGTGCAGGCGGGTCGGGGCTACACCTTC. Its translation: CAWSVQAGRGYTF.

J is TRBJ2-3 and V is TRBV9; D remains unclear. The CDR3 sequence is 15 residues long. Germline V gene lookup returns CDR1 SGDLS and CDR2 YYNGEE. V lost 0 bases and J 2 bases, leaving 10 bases between the germline ends. CDR3 coding DNA: TGTGCCAGCAGCGTAGAAAACCGAGCCACAGATACGCAGTATTTT. Amino acid sequence: CASSVENRATDTQYF.

Turning to this clone: Other DNA sequences in this specimen translate into the identical CDR3. This rearrangement joins TRBV2 to TRBJ2-7, with D maybe TRBD2 (6 bases). V lost 4 bases and J 6 bases, leaving 7 bases between the germline ends. Germline assignment: CDR1 SNHLY and CDR2 FYNNEI. The CDR3 spans 11 residues. The CDR3 DNA sequence: TGTGCCAGCAGTGGGGGAGGCGAGCAGTACTTC. Its translation: CASSGGGEQYF.

The CDR3 DNA is TGTGCCAGCAGGGCTATGACAGGGACTAATGAAAAACTGTTTTTT. As protein: CASRAMTGTNEKLFF. The chain combines TRBV2 with TRBJ1-4; TRBD1 matches 7 bases. This CDR3 has 15 residues. CDR1 and CDR2 (germline): SNHLY, FYNNEI. Losses at the gene ends were 6 bases for V and 2 bases for J; bases not matched to a gene: 6.

This chain uses TRBV29-1 with TRBJ2-3; the match to TRBD2 covers 7 bases. The CDR3 extends over 12 amino acids. Trimming at V came to 3 bases and at J to 4 bases, leaving 1 base not matched to a gene. Germline V gene sequence: CDR1 SQVTM, CDR2 ANQGSEA. The CDR3 nucleotides read TGCAGCGTTGACGGGGGGTCAGATACGCAGTATTTT. Encoded protein: CSVDGGSDTQYF.

This sequence joins TRBV5-6 and TRBJ1-1; maybe TRBD1 (6 bases). The CDR3 sequence is 11 residues long. Germline values: CDR1 SGHDT, CDR2 YYEEEE. V shed 10 bases and J shed 0 bases, with 7 bases lying between them. The CDR3 sequence is CAAGVNTEAFF. CDR3 bases: TGTGCCGCAGGGGTGAACACTGAAGCTTTCTTT. The full variable domain, completed using reference TRBV5-6 and TRBJ1-1, is DAGVTQSPTHLIKTRGQQVTLRCSPKSGHDTVSWYQQALGQGPQFIFQYYEEEERQRGNFPDRFSGHQFPNYSSELNVNALLLGDSALYLCAAGVNTEAFFGQGTRLTVV.

The V call is TRBV11-3, the J call TRBJ1-1; maybe TRBD1 (5 bases). V lost 1 base and J 4 bases, leaving 16 bases between the germline ends. The length of the CDR3 is 16 residues. CDR1 and CDR2 from the germline V gene are SGHNT and YENEEA. In DNA form, the CDR3 reads TGTGCCAGCAGCTTAGGAGGGGTCCGAGAGGTCACTGAAGCTTTCTTT. Translation gives CASSLGGVREVTEAFF. Drawing the rest from reference TRBV11-3 and TRBJ1-1, the complete variable domain is EAGVVQSPRYKIIEKKQPVAFWCNPISGHNTLYWYLQNLGQGPELLIRYENEEAVDDSQLPKDRFSAERLKGVDSTLKIQPAELGDSAVYLCASSLGGVREVTEAFFGQGTRLTVV.

This chain uses TRBV7-2 with TRBJ2-3, with D unclear. CDR3 size: 12 residues. Trimming took off 5 bases at V and 4 bases at J, with 7 bases between the two ends. The germline V gene has CDR1 SGHTA and CDR2 FQGNSA. This CDR3 reads CASSVYADTQYF. CDR3 DNA sequence: TGTGCCAGCAGCGTGTACGCAGATACGCAGTATTTT.

Only a few counts were recorded for this clone. The rearrangement joins TRBV30 to TRBJ2-1, with a tentative D call TRBD2 (6 bases). Per germline, CDR1 GTSNPN and CDR2 SVGIG (reference sequence). The CDR3 is 13 residues long. The V end lost 2 bases, the J end lost 7 bases, and 12 bases lay between the germline ends. The chain's CDR3 is CAWSTRELNEQFF. CDR3 in DNA: TGTGCCTGGAGTACCCGGGAGTTAAATGAGCAGTTCTTC.

CDR3 sequence: CAWSGAGNTIYF. CDR3 DNA: TGTGCCTGGAGTGGGGCGGGAAACACCATATATTTT. This chain joins TRBV30 and TRBJ1-3; no firm D call. The CDR3 has 12 amino acids. The V gene lost 1 base and the J gene lost 4 bases, with 5 bases spanning the gap. Germline CDR1 is GTSNPN and CDR2 is SVGIG (reference sequence). The full variable domain, in which reference TRBV30 and TRBJ1-3 provide the parts outside the CDR3, is SQTIHQWPATLVQPVGSPLSLECTVEGTSNPNLYWYRQAAGRGLQLLFYSVGIGQISSEVPQNLSASRPQDRQFILSSKKLLLSDSGFYLCAWSGAGNTIYFGEGSWLTVV.

This clone turned up a few times. The chain employs TRBV4-3 and TRBJ2-6; D is possibly TRBD1 (5 bases). Germline CDR1 is LGHNA and CDR2 is YSLEER. V gave up 0 bases and J gave up 2 bases, with 11 bases separating them. This CDR3 has 17 residues. Here the CDR3 reads CASSQDLQGTGANVLTF. The CDR3 coding sequence is TGCGCCAGCAGCCAAGATTTGCAGGGAACTGGGGCCAACGTCCTGACTTTC.

The chain uses TRBV9 and TRBJ2-5; D perhaps matches TRBD1 (6 bases). Germline CDR1 and CDR2: SGDLS and YYNGEE. The CDR3 has 15 residues. V was cut by 0 bases and J by 3 bases, with 12 bases left in between. The CDR3 is CASSVEGTSKETQYF. The CDR3 DNA sequence: TGTGCCAGCAGCGTAGAAGGGACAAGCAAAGAGACCCAGTACTTC. The full variable domain, with the rest looked up from reference TRBV9 and TRBJ2-5, is DSGVTQTPKHLITATGQRVTLRCSPRSGDLSVYWYQQSLDQGLQFLIQYYNGEERAKGNILERFSAQQFPDLHSELNLSSLELGDSALYFCASSVEGTSKETQYFGPGTRLLVL.

The rearrangement joins TRBV29-1 to TRBJ2-7, with D possibly TRBD2 on 5 matching bases. CDR1 is SQVTM and CDR2 is ANQGSEA in the germline V gene. This CDR3 contains 13 residues. V lost 6 bases and J lost 6, with 18 bases in between. Written as DNA, the CDR3 is TGCAGCGTGTCGGGATCCCCTACGTCCGAGCAGTACTTC. It is translated as CSVSGSPTSEQYF.

This clone was seen a few times. The chain has TRBV29-1 and TRBJ2-6, with 8 bases matching TRBD1. The CDR3 covers 15 residues. Trimming at V came to 4 bases and at J to 0 bases, leaving 2 bases not matched to a gene. Germline CDR1 reads SQVTM; CDR2 reads ANQGSEA. The CDR3 DNA reads TGCAGCGTTGCAGGGGGCTTCTCTGGGGCCAACGTCCTGACTTTC. Its protein product is CSVAGGFSGANVLTF.

The DNA of the CDR3 is TGTGCCAGCAGTTACTCGGGGGGGGTCGGCTACGAGCAGTACTTC. Its protein is CASSYSGGVGYEQYF. The rearrangement links TRBV6-5 to TRBJ2-7; 7 bases map to TRBD2. In germline, CDR1 is MNHEY, CDR2 SVGAGI. This CDR3 has 15 residues. J lost 3 bases, V lost 0 bases, and 5 bases had no gene match.

The chain uses TRBV27 and TRBJ1-6; D possibly corresponds to TRBD1 (5 bases). Germline CDR1 and CDR2: MNHEY and SMNVEV (reference sequence). The V end lost 5 bases, the J end lost 8 bases, and 19 bases lay between the germline ends. CDR3 length equals 16 residues. The CDR3 protein is CASSKTVGALYSPLHF. The CDR3 DNA sequence: TGTGCCAGCAGTAAGACGGTAGGGGCTCTTTATTCACCCCTCCACTTT.

This clone was picked up a small number of times. The CDR3 nucleotides read TGTGCCAGCAGCCCGACCCCCGACATGTCCTACGAGCAGTACTTC. Translation gives CASSPTPDMSYEQYF. The chain employs TRBV11-2 and TRBJ2-7; D is ambiguous. From germline, CDR1 is SGHAT and CDR2 FQNNGV. This CDR3 contains 15 residues. V was clipped by 5 bases and J by 1 base, with 15 bases between them.

The chain carries TRBV7-9 and TRBJ1-2, with 9 positions matching TRBD1. V lost 6 bases, J lost 4 bases, and 12 bases stayed unmatched. Germline CDR1 and CDR2: SEHNR and FQNEAQ (reference sequence). There are 16 residues in the CDR3. The DNA for the CDR3 is TGTGCCAGCAGAAGGGGCGGGACAGGGATCGGCTATGGCTACACCTTC. It is translated as CASRRGGTGIGYGYTF.

Points on this clone: A junction boundary mismatches the germline segment, possibly from a read error. V gene TRBV7-7 combines with J gene TRBJ2-1; TRBD1 agrees at 7 bases. The germline V gene has CDR1 SSHAT and CDR2 FNYEAQ (reference sequence). CDR3 length: 14 residues. CDR3 region: CASSPGQFYNEQFF. The DNA for the CDR3 is TGTGCTAGCAGCCCGGGACAGTTCTACAATGAGCAGTTCTTC.

The V call is TRBV27, the J call TRBJ2-5, with a tentative D call TRBD2 (6 bases). The CDR3 sequence is 15 residues long. Trimming removed 8 bases at V and 3 bases at J, with 19 bases between. Germline lookup yields CDR1 MNHEY and CDR2 SMNVEV (reference sequence). The CDR3 protein is CASRSFRLVEETQYF. The CDR3 DNA follows: TGTGCCAGCCGCAGTTTTCGACTAGTTGAAGAGACCCAGTACTTC.